This T cell receptor (beta chain) was identified in a study of cytomegalovirus exposure and HLA in healthy donors. Study details: T cells numbering about 200 million yielded 90 million to 140 million unique TCR beta sequences in an earlier analysis. Findings and caveats of the study: Indistinguishability led to the exclusion of some V segments, TRBV6-2 and TRBV6-3 included. Within the data, a cluster of highly shared sequence variants was likely a sequencing artifact.

There are 17 residues in the CDR3. The V gene end was trimmed by 3 bases and the J gene end by 8 bases; junction bases not matched to a gene: 16. The germline CDR1 and CDR2 sequences are SGHRS and YFSETQ. The PCR contained 60 Vbeta and 13 Jbeta primers. TCRdb's copy holds only in-frame clones and misses some; the assay was immunoSEQ multiplex PCR. The sample records around 150,000 clones, about 79% being singletons. In the case of this clone: As yet, its antigen is unknown.

This chain links TRBV5-1 with TRBJ2-1; TRBD2 matches 8 bases. Sequenced: PBMCs. The sequence was obtained from a man aged 50-59 years in good health and CMV-seropositive. CDR3 loop: CASSWGVWSGRPDEQFF. The CDR3 DNA reads TGCGCCAGCAGCTGGGGGGTGTGGAGCGGGAGACCCGATGAGCAGTTCTTC.